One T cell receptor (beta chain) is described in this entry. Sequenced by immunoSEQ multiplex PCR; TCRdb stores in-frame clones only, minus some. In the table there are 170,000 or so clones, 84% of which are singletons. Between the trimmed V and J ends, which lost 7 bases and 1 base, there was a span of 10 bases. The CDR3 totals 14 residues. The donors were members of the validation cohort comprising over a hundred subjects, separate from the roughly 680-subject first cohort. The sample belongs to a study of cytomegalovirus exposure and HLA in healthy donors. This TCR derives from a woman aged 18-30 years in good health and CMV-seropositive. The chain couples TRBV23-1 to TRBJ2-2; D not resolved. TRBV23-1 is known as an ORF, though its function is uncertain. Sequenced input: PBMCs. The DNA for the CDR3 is TGCGCCAGCACTCAGAATAGGAACACCGGGGAGCTGTTTTTT. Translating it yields CASTQNRNTGELFF.